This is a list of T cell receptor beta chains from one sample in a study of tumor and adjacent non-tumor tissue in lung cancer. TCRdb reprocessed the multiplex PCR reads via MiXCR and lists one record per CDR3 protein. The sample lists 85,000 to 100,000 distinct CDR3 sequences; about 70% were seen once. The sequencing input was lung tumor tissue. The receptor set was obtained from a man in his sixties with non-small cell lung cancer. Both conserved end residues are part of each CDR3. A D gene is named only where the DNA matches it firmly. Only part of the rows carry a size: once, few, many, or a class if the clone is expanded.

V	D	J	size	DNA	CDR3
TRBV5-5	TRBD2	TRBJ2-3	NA	TGTGCCAGCAACTTGGGTGCTAGCGGGAGCACAGATACGCAGTATTTT	CASNLGASGSTDTQYF
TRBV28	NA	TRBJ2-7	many	TGTGCCAGCAAAATCAGCGGTAGCTCCTACGAGCAGTACTTC	CASKISGSSYEQYF
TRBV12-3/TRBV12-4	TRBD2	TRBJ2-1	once	TGTGCCAGGAGTTATGAGGGGACCACTAGCGGAAGGGGGAATGAGCAGTTCTTC	CARSYEGTTSGRGNEQFF
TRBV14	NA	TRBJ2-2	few	TGTGCCAGCAGCCAACTTCAGGGTCGGACCGGGGTGCTGTTTTTT	CASSQLQGRTGVLFF
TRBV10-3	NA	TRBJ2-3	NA	TGTGCCATCAGTGAGACCCTGACAGATGCGCAGTATTTT	CAISETLTDAQYF
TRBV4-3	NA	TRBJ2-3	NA	TGCGCCAGCAGTCAAGATCGCTCAGATACGCAGTATTTT	CASSQDRSDTQYF
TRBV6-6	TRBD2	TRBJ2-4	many	TGTGCCAGCGGGGGAGGGGAAAACATTCAGTACTTC	CASGGGENIQYF
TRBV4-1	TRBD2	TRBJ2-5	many	TGCGCCAGCAGCCAAGACCGGACTAGCGGCCCTGAGACCCAGTACTTC	CASSQDRTSGPETQYF
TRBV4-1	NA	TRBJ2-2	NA	TGCGCCAGCAGCCAAGGGCAAAGACCCACCGCCGTGGAGCTGTTTTTT	CASSQGQRPTAVELFF
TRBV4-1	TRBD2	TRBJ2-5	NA	TGCGCCAGCAGCCAAGGCGGGAGGGACCAAGAGACCCAGTACTTC	CASSQGGRDQETQYF